The sequence of this T cell receptor beta chain was determined in a study of vaccination effects on CD4 cells after COVID-19. This clone has a single count. Its specificity is unknown. Antigen-specific CD4+ T cells were first expanded with viral peptide pools by the ViraFEST assay and only then sequenced. With 10 days of culture completed, CD4+ T cells were isolated. The CDR3 loop spans 13 amino acids. V was shortened by 0 bases and J by 1 base, with 6 bases between the two germline ends. CDR1 and CDR2 from the germline V gene are GTSNPN and SVGIG (reference sequence). Profiled with immunoSEQ multiplex PCR; TCRdb holds only in-frame clones, not every one. Found here are 50,000 or so clones, over 80% of them singletons; the top ten hold 2.4%.

The source was CD4+ T cells from PBMCs cultured with HCoV-229E spike peptides, collected before COVID-19 vaccination. This sequence originates from a human donor who received a COVID-19 vaccine. The chain combines TRBV30 with TRBJ1-2; D is undetermined. The CDR3 is CAWSVTVNYGYTF. The CDR3 region has the DNA TGTGCCTGGAGTGTAACCGTTAACTATGGCTACACCTTC.